A selection of T cell receptor beta chains follows, all from one sample in a study of human T cells and chemical hapten exposure. MiXCR, applied by TCRdb to the RACE reads, yields one record per CDR3 protein. The sample lists 130,000 or so distinct CDR3 sequences, approximately 10% seen once, with 1.5% to 2% in the top ten. The sample taken for sequencing was whole blood. The receptor set was obtained from a male donor in good health. Some clones in this sample may be carry-over from other donors' samples. Both conserved end residues are part of each CDR3. Each record gives: D gene, V gene, CDR3 length, clone size, J gene, CDR3 protein, CDR3 DNA. A D gene is named only where the DNA matches it firmly. Some rows mark clone size as missing; the rest say once, few, many or name a class of expanded clone.

D: NA
V: TRBV3-1
length: 15
size: few
J: TRBJ1-2
CDR3: CASSQETPTSDGYTF
DNA: TGTGCCAGCAGCCAAGAAACCCCTACTTCGGATGGCTACACCTTC

D: TRBD1
V: TRBV2
length: 12
size: many
J: TRBJ1-4
CDR3: CASSRDREKLFF
DNA: TGTGCCAGCAGCCGGGACAGGGAAAAACTGTTTTTT

D: TRBD2
V: TRBV10-3
length: 16
size: NA
J: TRBJ2-1
CDR3: CAISEMTSGSYNEQFF
DNA: TGTGCCATCAGTGAGATGACTAGCGGGTCCTACAATGAGCAGTTCTTC

D: TRBD1
V: TRBV11-2
length: 15
size: NA
J: TRBJ2-2
CDR3: CASSFGTEYTGELFF
DNA: TGTGCCAGCAGCTTCGGGACAGAGTACACCGGGGAGCTGTTTTTT

D: TRBD2
V: TRBV10-1
length: 13
size: NA
J: TRBJ2-1
CDR3: CASSEASGREQFF
DNA: TGCGCCAGCAGTGAGGCTAGCGGGCGTGAGCAGTTCTTC

D: TRBD2
V: TRBV20-1
length: 16
size: NA
J: TRBJ2-3
CDR3: CSARTGGGGVPDTQYF
DNA: TGCAGTGCTAGGACGGGGGGTGGGGGAGTCCCAGATACGCAGTATTTT

D: NA
V: TRBV9
length: 18
size: many
J: TRBJ2-6
CDR3: CASSVSQQPLSGANVLTF
DNA: TGTGCCAGCAGCGTCAGTCAACAGCCCCTCTCTGGGGCCAACGTCCTGACTTTC

D: NA
V: TRBV6-2/TRBV6-3
length: 13
size: few
J: TRBJ1-1
CDR3: CASRRMINTEAFF
DNA: TGTGCCAGTAGGCGCATGATTAACACTGAAGCTTTCTTT

D: NA
V: TRBV29-1
length: 13
size: NA
J: TRBJ1-5
CDR3: CSVAGDGNQPQHF
DNA: TGCAGCGTTGCGGGGGATGGCAATCAGCCCCAGCATTTT

D: NA
V: TRBV7-6
length: 13
size: NA
J: TRBJ2-7
CDR3: CASSLAFSYEQYF
DNA: TGTGCCAGCAGCTTAGCGTTCTCCTACGAGCAGTACTTC

D: TRBD1
V: TRBV6-2/TRBV6-3
length: 17
size: few
J: TRBJ1-6
CDR3: CASSDRDSSSYNSPLHF
DNA: TGTGCCAGCAGCGACCGGGACAGTAGCTCCTATAATTCACCCCTCCACTTT

D: TRBD1
V: TRBV7-2
length: 16
size: many
J: TRBJ1-6
CDR3: CASSLIPDRDNSPLHF
DNA: TGTGCCAGCAGCTTAATACCGGACAGGGATAATTCACCCCTCCACTTT

D: TRBD2
V: TRBV6-1
length: 15
size: NA
J: TRBJ2-1
CDR3: CASSEAGSGGYEQFF
DNA: TGTGCCAGCAGTGAAGCGGGTTCGGGGGGGTATGAGCAGTTCTTC

D: NA
V: TRBV19
length: 12
size: many
J: TRBJ2-5
CDR3: CASSIGRETQYF
DNA: TGTGCCAGTAGTATTGGGAGAGAGACCCAGTACTTC

D: NA
V: TRBV5-1
length: 13
size: few
J: TRBJ2-1
CDR3: CASRSLGFDEQFF
DNA: TGCGCCAGCAGAAGTCTGGGGTTTGATGAGCAGTTCTTC

D: NA
V: TRBV7-9
length: 17
size: few
J: TRBJ1-4
CDR3: CASSSRQTLQANEKLFF
DNA: TGTGCCAGCAGCTCCCGGCAGACCTTGCAGGCTAATGAAAAACTGTTTTTT

D: TRBD1
V: TRBV20-1
length: 17
size: NA
J: TRBJ2-3
CDR3: CSASPWGQGAWGDTQYF
DNA: TGCAGTGCTAGTCCCTGGGGACAGGGGGCCTGGGGAGATACGCAGTATTTT

D: TRBD1
V: TRBV5-1
length: 15
size: few
J: TRBJ1-5
CDR3: CASSPGTGGRQPQHF
DNA: TGCGCCAGCAGCCCGGGGACAGGGGGACGTCAGCCCCAGCATTTT

D: TRBD1
V: TRBV3-1
length: 16
size: few
J: TRBJ2-6
CDR3: CASSQAGGSGANVLTF
DNA: TGTGCCAGCAGCCAGGCAGGGGGCTCTGGGGCCAACGTCCTGACTTTC

D: NA
V: TRBV30
length: 16
size: NA
J: TRBJ1-1
CDR3: CAWSVMGTPMNTEAFF
DNA: TGTGCCTGGAGTGTAATGGGAACACCCATGAACACTGAAGCTTTCTTT

D: NA
V: TRBV2
length: 15
size: NA
J: TRBJ1-6
CDR3: CASRPWGWENSPLHF
DNA: TGTGCCAGCAGACCCTGGGGATGGGAGAATTCACCCCTCCACTTT

D: NA
V: TRBV20-1
length: 17
size: NA
J: TRBJ2-1
CDR3: CSAMVLGGKGGNNEQFF
DNA: TGCAGTGCTATGGTGTTAGGGGGAAAGGGGGGGAACAATGAGCAGTTCTTC

D: NA
V: TRBV6-6
length: 14
size: many
J: TRBJ2-3
CDR3: CASIWDSGTDTQYF
DNA: TGTGCCAGCATTTGGGACTCCGGCACAGATACGCAGTATTTT

D: TRBD2
V: TRBV12-3/TRBV12-4
length: 14
size: NA
J: TRBJ2-3
CDR3: CASTLLAGVDTQYF
DNA: TGTGCCAGCACTTTACTAGCGGGAGTGGATACGCAGTATTTT

D: NA
V: TRBV12-3/TRBV12-4
length: 13
size: few
J: TRBJ2-7
CDR3: CASSLGTSLEQYF
DNA: TGTGCCAGCAGTTTAGGGACCTCTTTAGAGCAGTACTTC

D: NA
V: TRBV2
length: 14
size: many
J: TRBJ2-3
CDR3: CASSDLGRMDTQYF
DNA: TGTGCCAGCAGTGACTTAGGAAGAATGGATACGCAGTATTTT

D: TRBD2
V: TRBV29-1
length: 16
size: NA
J: TRBJ2-1
CDR3: CSVAPMAGGSYNEQFF
DNA: TGCAGCGTTGCACCCATGGCGGGAGGGTCCTACAATGAGCAGTTCTTC

D: TRBD2
V: TRBV12-3/TRBV12-4
length: 15
size: NA
J: TRBJ2-7
CDR3: CASSPPGGIAYEQYF
DNA: TGTGCCAGCAGCCCCCCGGGAGGGATCGCCTACGAGCAGTACTTC

D: TRBD2
V: TRBV3-1
length: 15
size: few
J: TRBJ2-1
CDR3: CASSQEKGGYNEQSF
DNA: TGTGCCAGCAGCCAAGAGAAGGGAGGGTACAATGAGCAGTCCTTC

D: NA
V: TRBV19
length: 17
size: NA
J: TRBJ1-2
CDR3: CASSSANANQANYGYTF
DNA: TGTGCCAGTAGTTCGGCCAACGCGAACCAAGCTAACTATGGCTACACCTTC

D: NA
V: TRBV2
length: 14
size: NA
J: TRBJ2-3
CDR3: CASSVGVSTDTQYF
DNA: TGTGCCAGCAGTGTTGGGGTTAGCACAGATACGCAGTATTTT

D: NA
V: TRBV10-3
length: 16
size: few
J: TRBJ2-6
CDR3: CAISVTGEAGANVLTF
DNA: TGTGCCATCAGTGTTACAGGGGAGGCAGGGGCCAACGTCCTGACTTTC

D: NA
V: TRBV4-1
length: 16
size: few
J: TRBJ2-3
CDR3: CASSQQLGWGTDTQYF
DNA: TGCGCCAGCAGCCAACAGTTGGGTTGGGGCACAGATACGCAGTATTTT

D: NA
V: TRBV20-1
length: 13
size: few
J: TRBJ2-7
CDR3: CSARGFYSYEQYF
DNA: TGCAGTGCTAGAGGATTTTACTCCTACGAGCAGTACTTC

D: TRBD2
V: TRBV7-9
length: 15
size: many
J: TRBJ2-1
CDR3: CASSYSGGDYNEQFF
DNA: TGTGCCAGCAGCTATAGCGGGGGAGATTACAATGAGCAGTTCTTC

D: TRBD2
V: TRBV10-2
length: 15
size: NA
J: TRBJ2-3
CDR3: CASCDLLAGVDTQYF
DNA: TGCGCCAGCTGTGACCTACTAGCGGGAGTGGATACGCAGTATTTT

D: TRBD2
V: TRBV3-1
length: 15
size: few
J: TRBJ2-7
CDR3: CASSPRLAGSYEQYF
DNA: TGTGCCAGCAGCCCCCGACTAGCGGGAAGCTACGAGCAGTACTTC